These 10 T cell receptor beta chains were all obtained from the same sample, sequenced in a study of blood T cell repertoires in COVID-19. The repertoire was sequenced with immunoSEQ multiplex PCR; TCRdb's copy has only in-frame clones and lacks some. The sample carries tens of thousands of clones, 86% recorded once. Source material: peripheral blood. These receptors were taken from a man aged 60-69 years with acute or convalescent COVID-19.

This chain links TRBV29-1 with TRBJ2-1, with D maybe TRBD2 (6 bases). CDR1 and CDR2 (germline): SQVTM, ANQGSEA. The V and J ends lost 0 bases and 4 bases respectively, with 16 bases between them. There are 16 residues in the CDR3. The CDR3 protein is CSVEDLGAGSYNEQFF. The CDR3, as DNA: TGCAGCGTTGAAGATCTTGGCGCGGGGTCTTACAATGAGCAGTTCTTC.

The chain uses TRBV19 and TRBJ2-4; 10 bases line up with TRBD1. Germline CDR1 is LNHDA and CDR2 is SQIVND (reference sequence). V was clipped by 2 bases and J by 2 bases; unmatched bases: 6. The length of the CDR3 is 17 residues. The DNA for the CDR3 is TGTGCCAGTAGTATAAAGAGGACAGGGGGTCCCAAAAACATTCAGTACTTC. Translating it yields CASSIKRTGGPKNIQYF.

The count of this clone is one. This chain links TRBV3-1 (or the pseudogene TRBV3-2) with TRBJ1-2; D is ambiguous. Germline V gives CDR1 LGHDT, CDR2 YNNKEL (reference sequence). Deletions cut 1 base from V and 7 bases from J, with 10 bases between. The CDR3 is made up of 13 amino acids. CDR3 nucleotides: TGTGCCAGCAGCCAAGGTCGTTCGGGTGGCTACACCTTC. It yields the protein CASSQGRSGGYTF.

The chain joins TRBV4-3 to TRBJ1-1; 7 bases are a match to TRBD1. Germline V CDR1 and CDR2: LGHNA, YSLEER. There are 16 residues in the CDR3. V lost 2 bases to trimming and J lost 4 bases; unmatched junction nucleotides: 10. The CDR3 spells CASSQNLGTASTEAFF. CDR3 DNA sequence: TGCGCCAGCAGCCAAAACTTGGGGACAGCCTCCACTGAAGCTTTCTTT.

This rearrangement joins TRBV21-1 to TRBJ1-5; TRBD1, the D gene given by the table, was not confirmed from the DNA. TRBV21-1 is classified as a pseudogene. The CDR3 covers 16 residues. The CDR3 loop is CASSKGADRGVQPQHF. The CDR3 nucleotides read TGTGCCAGCAGCAAAGGGGCCGACAGGGGCGTCCAGCCCCAGCATTTT.

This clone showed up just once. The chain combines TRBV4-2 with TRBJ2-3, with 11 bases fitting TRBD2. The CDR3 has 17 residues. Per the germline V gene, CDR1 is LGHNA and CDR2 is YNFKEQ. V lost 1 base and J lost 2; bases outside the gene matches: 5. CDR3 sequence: CASSQVASGGTTDTQYF. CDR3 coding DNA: TGTGCCAGCAGCCAAGTCGCTAGCGGGGGGACCACAGATACGCAGTATTTT.

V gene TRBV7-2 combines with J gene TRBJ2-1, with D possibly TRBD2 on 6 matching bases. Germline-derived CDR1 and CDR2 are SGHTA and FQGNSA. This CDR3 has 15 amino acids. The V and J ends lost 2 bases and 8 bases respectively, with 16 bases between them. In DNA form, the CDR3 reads TGTGCCAGCAGCTTAACGCGGGGCCTTTTTCATGAGCAGTTCTTC. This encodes CASSLTRGLFHEQFF.

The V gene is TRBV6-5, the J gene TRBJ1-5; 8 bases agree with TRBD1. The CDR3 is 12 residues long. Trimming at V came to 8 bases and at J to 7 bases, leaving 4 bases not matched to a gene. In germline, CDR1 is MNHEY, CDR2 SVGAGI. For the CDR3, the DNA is TGTGCCAGCGGACAGGGAGGACAGCCCCAGCATTTT. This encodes CASGQGGQPQHF.

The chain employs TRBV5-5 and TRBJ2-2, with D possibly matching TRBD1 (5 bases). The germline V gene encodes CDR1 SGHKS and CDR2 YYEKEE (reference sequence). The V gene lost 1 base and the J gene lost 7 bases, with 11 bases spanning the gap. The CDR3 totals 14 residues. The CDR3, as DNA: TGTGCCAGCAGCTTGCTAGGGGCGAACGGGGAGCTGTTTTTT. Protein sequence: CASSLLGANGELFF.

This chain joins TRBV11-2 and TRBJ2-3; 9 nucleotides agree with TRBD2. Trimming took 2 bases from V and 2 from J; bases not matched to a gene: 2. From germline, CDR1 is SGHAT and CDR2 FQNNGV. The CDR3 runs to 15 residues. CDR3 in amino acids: CASSLSSGNTDTQYF. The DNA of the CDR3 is TGTGCCAGCAGCTTATCTAGCGGGAACACAGATACGCAGTATTTT.